The T cell receptor beta chain described here comes from a study of cytomegalovirus exposure and HLA in healthy donors (dated by TCRdb to about 2017). With respect to the entire study: An earlier analysis of approximately 640 of the donors reported 250 to 300 Gb of sequence data and 100 million to 140 million unique TCR beta sequences from approximately 180 million T cells. Genome-wide SNP genotypes for about 65% of the 666 donors were used in a later genetic analysis, which treated that subset as a discovery cohort. Among the roughly 400 genotyped donors, around 79% belonged to the genetic ancestry cluster associated with self-reported Caucasian donors. Because of strong linkage in the cohort, roughly 5 DR-DQ haplotypes were treated as single units for association and clustering. The T cell repertoires of roughly 660 subjects were profiled by immunosequencing and related to cytomegalovirus serostatus. An early release covering 550 to 650 HLA-typed donors comprised around 300 gigabases of sequencing data and some 79 million unique TCR sequences. Typing coverage differed by locus: A, B, C, DRB1 and DQB1 were typed in about 620-640 donors, DQA1 in about 500, DPA1 in some 610, and DPB1 in about 450. The later analysis used no new phenotypic data to find candidate immune exposures, relying instead on TCR beta sequences and their occurrence across donors. All discovery cohort repertoires had been generated using a single sequencing platform. An earlier analysis of fewer than 750 of the donors used high-throughput TCR beta sequencing to judge whether each TCR beta V gene segment behaved as functional or pseudogenic. Alongside the repertoire data, information on donor age, sex, ethnicity and CMV serostatus was compiled. HLA typing included class I and class II loci at four-digit resolution. To predict cytomegalovirus infection status, the study combined high-throughput TCR immunosequencing, statistical association of individual TCRs with disease status, and machine learning. Across under 500 genotyped donors of the cohort, an average of roughly 230,000 unique TCR beta nucleotide sequences per donor were sequenced, and approximately 17% of those sequences were non-productive. The study aimed to test whether cataloging public T cell receptors could reveal signatures of past pathogen exposure. A separate validation cohort of about 110 different subjects was used in addition to the approximately 640-subject first cohort. In a later analysis, previously published TCR beta repertoires from several hundred donors were re-analyzed and high-resolution HLA genotyping was added so that TCR occurrence patterns could be studied. Summary of the overall study and its limitations: Because counts were too low, seventeen rarely observed V segments, including chromosome 9 orphons, were excluded from the earlier analysis of a few hundred of the donors. Because HLA typing was missing for some donors at each locus, association tests included only the typed subset. Compared with the roughly 700-donor mean, donors in an Asian-associated ancestry cluster had fewer N-insertions in productive TCRs, according to a later genetic analysis. The sequencing pipeline was judged likely to have produced a cluster of highly shared sequence variants as a technical artifact. Assigning TCR associations to individual alleles was difficult when HLA alleles, especially DR and DQ, strongly co-occurred. A further reported finding was that TCR beta sequences accurately predicted the HLA-A and HLA-B alleles for most subjects in the first cohort. The presence/absence analyses assumed that sequencing depth was roughly uniform across donors, and that assumption may not be true. Across donors, most TCR sequences were observed very rarely, whereas some public TCRs were present in many individuals. A total of 150 or so TCR beta chains were listed by the study as associated with cytomegalovirus. Broadly in line with IMGT annotations, most TCR beta V segments showed up in productive rearrangements about 87% or about 30% of the time in an earlier analysis of several hundred of the donors. For the cohort, immune exposure information was limited to CMV serostatus. In a later analysis, TCR association rates were found to vary across HLA loci, with the most associated TCRs seen for DRB1 alleles and the fewest for HLA-C alleles. Specific HLA alleles were associated with 16,951 TCR beta sequences at a false discovery rate of 0.05 in a later analysis. The authors suggested that the approach could potentially be generalized to other disease states and immunological phenotypes. The classifier was reported to diagnose cytomegalovirus status with high specificity and sensitivity in both the original cohort and the validation cohort. Only TCR beta chains were sequenced in this cohort, and the absence of alpha or paired-chain data limited detectable features. A later genetic analysis associated a missense DCLRE1C variant with V-gene and J-gene trimming of TCR beta chains, and an independent cohort replicated the association. In a later analysis, several top co-occurrence clusters were reported to appear linked to parvovirus B19, influenza, CMV and Epstein-Barr virus. A few of the identified cytomegalovirus-associated TCR beta chains were confirmed in vitro to be specific for cytomegalovirus antigens. Compared with equally common non-associated chains, HLA-associated TCR beta chains in a later analysis were more clonally expanded and had lower generation probabilities. Some IMGT-functional V segments, including TRBV6-2 and TRBV6-3, could not be distinguished by the 87-base-pair reads and were therefore excluded. Linkage disequilibrium might explain the correlated functional status among segregating V segments, but an unknown experimental factor could not be excluded. According to a later analysis, most CMV-associated TCR beta chains appeared to be HLA-restricted, and the HLA associations seemed to be driven largely by CMV exposure.

For this clone: Its antigen remains undetermined. No much larger clonotype is one base removed from it; base qualities were not supplied.

In total, approximately 690 healthy bone marrow donors made up the cohort. At the time of sampling, all cohort members were nominally healthy, though unrecorded immune exposures were likely present. The donor tested CMV seropositive, placing the donor among the 289 seropositive members of the cohort. A peripheral blood sample was provided by each donor, and peripheral blood mononuclear cells were used for TCR beta sequencing. Genomic DNA was extracted from the blood cell samples with the Qiagen DNeasy Blood Extraction Kit. Receptor amplification or capture employed the immunoSEQ multiplex PCR assay. A mixture of 60 forward primers for TCR Vbeta segments and 13 reverse primers for TCR Jbeta segments was used in the multiplex PCR. The CDR3 region of rearranged TCR beta genes was amplified from genomic DNA by a multiplex PCR assay. On the Illumina HiSeq System, the amplified TCR beta libraries were sequenced as 87-base-pair reads. The study's processing was this. A later analysis tallied around 87 million unique TCR beta chains across the 650 to 750 repertoires, and approximately 9.9 million of those chains were shared by two or more donors. Raw reads were error-corrected and collapsed into unique sequences with a nearest-neighbor algorithm that merged closely related sequences to remove PCR and sequencing errors. Alignment of CDR3 sequences to IMGT reference sequences was used to assign V, D and J gene segments. For a sequence to be retained, a match of at least six nucleotides to both a V gene segment and a J gene segment was required. Rearrangements were classified as productive when the CDR3 lacked stop codons and remained in frame with V and J, and all other rearrangements were classified as non-productive. CDR3 was defined by IMGT convention, running from the second conserved V-encoded cysteine to the conserved J-encoded phenylalanine. Sequences without an unambiguous match to a single V gene segment were excluded from the earlier analysis of several hundred of the donors. In an earlier analysis of roughly 600 of the donors, a V segment was called functional when productive rearrangements were above 56.7%, and segregating when the standard deviation between donors exceeded 5%. A statistical classification framework was built to diagnose cytomegalovirus status from the catalog of TCR beta chain sequences. In a later analysis, TCR nucleotide sequences were compared against IMGT/GENE-DB human TR gene sequences so that V and J genes could be assigned. Using the TCRdist pipeline, a later analysis assigned CDR3 sequences along with most-parsimonious VDJ recombination scenarios. A later analysis defined each TCR beta chain by its CDR3 amino acid sequence plus V-gene family, and excluded reads lacking a unique V-gene family. In a later analysis, fewer than 650 highly shared, low-generation-probability nucleotide sequences were removed to address suspected cross-contamination and a sequencing artifact. In a later analysis, a clonal expansion index was calculated for each public chain from normalized within-repertoire ranks of inferred template counts. A later analysis computed generation probabilities with a VDJ recombination model fitted to out-of-frame rearrangements, and checked the results against IGoR. In a later analysis, TCR-TCR, TCR-HLA and TCR-CMV co-occurrence was scored with hypergeometric tests, and a repertoire-size bias correction was applied to TCR pairs. To estimate false discovery rates, a later analysis permuted the HLA or CMV assignments 20 times. In a later analysis, co-occurring TCRs were grouped using DBSCAN, and TCRdist sequence similarity was added for clustering within HLA-allele-positive subsets. Repertoires with fewer than 30,000 or more than 120,000 public chains, plus five repertoires with anomalous nucleotide sharing, were excluded from co-occurrence clustering. TCRdb carries this immuneACCESS record with in-frame sequences only. Its versions omit some clonotypes, under half of them owing to an unresolved V gene in the studies checked, with the rest unexplained. V and J calls and clone size are given by that table; D and trimming were obtained from the DNA. The sample table records around 110,000 clones; around 80% of these occur just once. The ten largest clones capture roughly 6.5% of the sample.

V trim: 5 bases; J trim: 7 bases; unmatched bases: 14. As encoded in the germline V gene (reference sequence), CDR1 is LNHDA while CDR2 is SQIVND. Spanning cysteine to phenylalanine, the CDR3 consists of 17 amino acids. The entry retains the CDR3 DNA only, 51 bases that are in frame from base 1. This TCR derives from a woman in her forties or fifties in good health and CMV-seropositive. Input material: PBMCs. The chain uses TRBV19 and TRBJ2-1; the central 10 bases match TRBD1. The nucleotide sequence is TGTGCCAGTAGTTTAAGGGACAGGGGATTAGTTCAGAATGAGCAGTTCTTC. The resulting protein is CASSLRDRGLVQNEQFF.